This TCR beta chain derives from a study of blood T cell repertoires in COVID-19. On the study more broadly: Sample material is recorded as cDNA or gDNA derived from T cells, B-cell-depleted T cells, or PBMCs.

Generated by immunoSEQ multiplex PCR, the TCRdb table keeps only in-frame clones and is missing some. This repertoire shows about 240,000 clones, about four fifths found once; its top ten account for approximately 3.2%. The receptor was isolated from a woman under 30 with acute or convalescent COVID-19. Sequencing was performed on peripheral blood.

CDR3 in amino acids: CASSLYPAGKESLHF. CDR3 coding DNA: TGTGCCAGCTCACTGTATCCCGCAGGGAAGGAGTCCCTCCACTTT. The rearrangement joins TRBV18 to TRBJ1-6; D might be TRBD1 (5 bases). The CDR3 covers 15 residues. Trimming removed 4 bases at V and 14 bases at J, with 21 bases between. Germline V lookup: CDR1 KGHSH, CDR2 LQKENI.